Shown below are 4 T cell receptor beta chains from a single sample sequenced in a study of shared clonotypes between healthy human individuals. The protocol was immunoSEQ multiplex PCR, while the TCRdb copy is restricted to in-frame clones and leaves out a portion. The sample gives some 2,500,000 clones, around 93% of which show up once; 0.3% to 0.4% is in the top ten. Sequenced input: naive CD4+ T cells from PBMCs. Subset: CD45RA+ positively selected. These TCRs come from a young man in good health. Some clones in this sample may be carry-over from other donors' samples.

The CDR3 DNA reads as TGTGCCAGCAGCTTAGTAGTAAGCGAGCAGTACTTC. It specifies CASSLVVSEQYF. The chain is built from TRBV7-9 and TRBJ2-7, with D unclear. Per germline, CDR1 SEHNR and CDR2 FQNEAQ (reference sequence). Trimming shortened V by 1 base and J by 6 bases, and 7 bases separated the two germline ends. The CDR3 spans 12 residues.

In DNA, the CDR3 is TGTGCCAGTAGTCCCCTAGCGGGAGGTTACGAGCAGTACTTC. Amino acid sequence: CASSPLAGGYEQYF. The J gene is TRBJ2-7, the V gene TRBV19; 11 nucleotides agree with TRBD2. CDR1 and CDR2 (germline): LNHDA, SQIVND (reference sequence). There are 14 residues in the CDR3. Trimming at V came to 5 bases and at J to 4 bases, leaving 4 bases not matched to a gene.

The chain couples TRBV27 to TRBJ2-1; 7 positions agree with TRBD2. V trimming: 1 base; J trimming: 0 bases; junction bases outside the gene matches: 9. CDR3 length: 18 amino acids. The germline CDR1 and CDR2 sequences are MNHEY and SMNVEV (reference sequence). Here the CDR3 reads CASSLLGRGLVSYNEQFF. CDR3 bases: TGTGCCAGCAGTTTATTAGGACGAGGACTAGTCTCCTACAATGAGCAGTTCTTC.

This chain uses TRBV25-1 with TRBJ2-4; the D is unclear. The length of the CDR3 is 15 residues. Germline lookup yields CDR1 MGHDK and CDR2 SYGVNS. V lost 1 base, J lost 0 bases, and 7 bases lay in between. The CDR3 protein is CASSESQVAKNIQYF. The DNA of the CDR3 is TGTGCCAGCAGTGAATCCCAAGTAGCCAAAAACATTCAGTACTTC.